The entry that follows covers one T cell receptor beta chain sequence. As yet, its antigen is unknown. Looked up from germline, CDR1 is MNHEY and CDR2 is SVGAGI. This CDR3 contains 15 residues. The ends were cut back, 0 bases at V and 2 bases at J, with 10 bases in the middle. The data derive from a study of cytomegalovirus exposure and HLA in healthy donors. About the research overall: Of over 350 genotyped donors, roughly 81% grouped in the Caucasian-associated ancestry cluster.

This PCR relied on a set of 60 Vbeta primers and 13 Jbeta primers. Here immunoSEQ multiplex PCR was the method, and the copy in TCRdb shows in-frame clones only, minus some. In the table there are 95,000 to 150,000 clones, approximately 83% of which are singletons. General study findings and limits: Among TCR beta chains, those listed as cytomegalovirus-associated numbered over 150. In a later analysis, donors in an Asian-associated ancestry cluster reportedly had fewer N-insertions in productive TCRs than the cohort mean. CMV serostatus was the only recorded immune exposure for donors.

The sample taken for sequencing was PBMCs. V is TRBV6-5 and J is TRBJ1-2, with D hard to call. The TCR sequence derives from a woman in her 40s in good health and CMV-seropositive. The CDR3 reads CASSYSPVFNYGYTF. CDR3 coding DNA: TGTGCCAGCAGTTACTCGCCAGTCTTCAACTATGGCTACACCTTC.